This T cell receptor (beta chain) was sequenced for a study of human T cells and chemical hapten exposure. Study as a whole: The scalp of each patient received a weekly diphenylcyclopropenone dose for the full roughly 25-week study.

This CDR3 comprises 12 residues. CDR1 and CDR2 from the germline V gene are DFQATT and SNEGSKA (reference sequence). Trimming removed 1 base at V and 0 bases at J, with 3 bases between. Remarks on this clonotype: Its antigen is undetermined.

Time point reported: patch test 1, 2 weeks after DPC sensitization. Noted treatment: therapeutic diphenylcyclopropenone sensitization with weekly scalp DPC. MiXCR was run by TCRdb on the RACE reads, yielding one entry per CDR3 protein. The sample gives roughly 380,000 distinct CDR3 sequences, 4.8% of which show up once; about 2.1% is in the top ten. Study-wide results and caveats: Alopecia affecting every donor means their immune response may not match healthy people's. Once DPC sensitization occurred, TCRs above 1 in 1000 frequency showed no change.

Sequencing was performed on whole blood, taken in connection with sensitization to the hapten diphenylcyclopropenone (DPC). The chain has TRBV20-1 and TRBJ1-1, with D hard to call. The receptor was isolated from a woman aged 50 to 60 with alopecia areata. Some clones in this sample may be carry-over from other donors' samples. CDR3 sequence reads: CSARGLNTEAFF. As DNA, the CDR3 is TGCAGTGCTAGAGGACTGAACACTGAAGCTTTCTTT.